This T cell receptor (beta chain) was identified in a study of CD8+CD57+ T cells in acquired aplastic anemia. Study outcomes and limitations: In common between the patients and the controls were around 29 CD8+ CDR3 sequences.

This CDR3 region has 13 residues. J lost 7 bases, V lost 6 bases, and 9 bases had no gene match. From germline, CDR1 is SNHLY and CDR2 FYNNEI. Worth noting for this clonotype: What it binds is not known.

Genomic DNA, the template, was used for profiling of the TCR beta VDJ and CDR3. TCRdb analysed the reads with MiXCR anew, one entry per CDR3 protein. The sample lists about 180,000 distinct CDR3 sequences; about 50% were seen once. Sequencing involved patients with CD8+CD57+ cell expansion previously shown by flow cytometry. Sequencing was carried out using sorted CD4+, CD8+, or CD8+CD57+ T cells (not recorded which) from PBMCs. The clonotype originates from a human donor with aplastic anemia. The chain couples TRBV2 to TRBJ2-7; 7 bases line up with TRBD1. The CDR3 region is CASRGQGVREQYF. CDR3 sequence (DNA): TGTGCCAGCAGGGGGCAGGGGGTTCGGGAGCAGTACTTC.